This TCR beta chain was identified during a study of blood T cells in healthy people across ages. The length of the CDR3 is 16 residues. J lost 4 bases, V lost 2 bases, and 9 bases had no gene match. For the second PCR, which ran for about 6 to 11 cycles, a sample-barcoded 5' primer and a J-beta primer mix were used. TCRdb itself ran the 5' RACE reads through MiXCR, one entry per CDR3 protein. This sample yields about a million distinct CDR3 sequences, of which roughly 50% are seen a single time; around a fifth belongs to the top ten. The table lists this clonotype with a few counts. This sequence originates from a woman in her sixties in good health. The sequencing input was blood. The chain uses TRBV12-3 or TRBV12-4 and TRBJ1-2; TRBD1 matches 8 bases. The CDR3 sequence: CASSLSPRDRIYGYTF. The CDR3 DNA is TGTGCCAGCAGTTTATCCCCGAGGGACAGGATCTATGGCTACACCTTC.